This entry describes one TCR beta chain. Its specificity is not known. This record comes from a study of vaccination effects on CD4 cells after COVID-19. Study in general: It was two doses of either the BNT162b2 or mRNA-1273 vaccine that participants received. Two convalescent pre-vaccine samples were taken 142 and 148 days post-diagnosis.

Generated by immunoSEQ multiplex PCR, the TCRdb table keeps only in-frame clones and is missing some. Counted here are 45,000 to 50,000 clones, about 78% occurring once; the ten biggest clones make up roughly 12%. Culture proceeded for approximately 10 days, and CD4+ T cells were then isolated. Sometime from March through December 2020, the person acquired a SARS-CoV-2 infection that PCR confirmed. Deletions cut 5 bases from V and 4 bases from J, with 7 bases between. This CDR3 has 12 residues. Germline lookup yields CDR1 MGHDK and CDR2 SYGVNS. Material: CD4+ T cells from PBMCs cultured without peptide, obtained before COVID-19 vaccination. This clonotype was sampled from a human donor who had a prior SARS-CoV-2 infection. The chain links TRBV25-1 to TRBJ2-3; D unclear. The CDR3 nucleotides are TGTGCCAGCAGTAGCGCCGCAGATACGCAGTATTTT. Protein: CASSSAADTQYF. The whole variable domain, filled in from reference TRBV25-1 and TRBJ2-3, reads EADIYQTPRYLVIGTGKKITLECSQTMGHDKMYWYQQDPGMELHLIHYSYGVNSTEKGDLSSESTVSRIRTEHFPLTLESARPSHTSQYLCASSSAADTQYFGPGTRLTVL.